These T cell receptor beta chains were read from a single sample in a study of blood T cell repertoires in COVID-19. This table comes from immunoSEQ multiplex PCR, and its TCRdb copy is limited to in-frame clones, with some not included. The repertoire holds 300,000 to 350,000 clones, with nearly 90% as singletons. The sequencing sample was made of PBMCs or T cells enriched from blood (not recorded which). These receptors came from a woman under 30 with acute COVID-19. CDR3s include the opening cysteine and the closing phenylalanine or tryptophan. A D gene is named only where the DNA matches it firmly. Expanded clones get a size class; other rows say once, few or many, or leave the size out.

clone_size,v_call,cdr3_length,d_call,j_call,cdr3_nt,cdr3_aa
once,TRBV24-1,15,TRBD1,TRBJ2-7,TGTGCCACCAGTGACTACGGACAGGGCTCGGGCGAGCAGTACTTC,CATSDYGQGSGEQYF
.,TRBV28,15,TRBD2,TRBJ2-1,TGTGCCAGCAGTCGGACTAGCGGGACCTACAATGAGCAGTTCTTC,CASSRTSGTYNEQFF
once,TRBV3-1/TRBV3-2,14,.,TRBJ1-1,TGTGCCAGCAGCCAATCTATCGACTGGACTGAAGCTTTCTTT,CASSQSIDWTEAFF
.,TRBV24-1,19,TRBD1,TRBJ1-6,TGTGCCACCAGTGATAGGCGGCCGATGGGGACAGGGGTGAGATCACCCCTCCACTTT,CATSDRRPMGTGVRSPLHF
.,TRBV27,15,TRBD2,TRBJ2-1,TGTGCCAGCAGTCCGCTGAGCGGGAGATTCAATGAGCAGTTCTTC,CASSPLSGRFNEQFF
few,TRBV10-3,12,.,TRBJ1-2,TGTGCCATCAGTGACAGGAACTATGGCTACACCTTC,CAISDRNYGYTF
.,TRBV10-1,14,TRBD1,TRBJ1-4,TGCGCCAGCAGCACAGGGGAATCGGATGAAAAACTGTTTTTT,CASSTGESDEKLFF
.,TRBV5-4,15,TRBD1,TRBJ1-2,TGTGCCAGCAGCGGCCGGGACAGGGGACTATCGGGCTACACCTTC,CASSGRDRGLSGYTF
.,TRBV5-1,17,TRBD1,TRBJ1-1,TGCGCCAGCAGCCCGAAAGGGACAGGGCTTAAGAACACTGAAGCTTTCTTT,CASSPKGTGLKNTEAFF
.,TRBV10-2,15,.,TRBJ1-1,TGCGCCAGCAGTCTTCCAGGGGTAAGAGGGACTGAAGCTTTCTTT,CASSLPGVRGTEAFF
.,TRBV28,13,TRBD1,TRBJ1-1,TGTGCCAGCAGGGCGACAGGGTACACTGAAGCTTTCTTT,CASRATGYTEAFF
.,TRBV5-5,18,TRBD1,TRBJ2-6,TGTGCCAGCAGCTCTGCCGGGACAGGGGTCTCCGGGGCCAACGTCCTGACTTTC,CASSSAGTGVSGANVLTF
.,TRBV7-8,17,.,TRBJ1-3,TGTGCCAGCAGCTTAGGGCGGAGGCGCGGAGGAGGAAACACCATATATTTT,CASSLGRRRGGGNTIYF
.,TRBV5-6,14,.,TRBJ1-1,TGTGCCAGCAGCCCTAGGTGGGGCGCCACTGAAGCTTTCTTT,CASSPRWGATEAFF
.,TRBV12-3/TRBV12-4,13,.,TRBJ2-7,TGTGCCAGCAGTGTTCTTACAACCTACGAGCAGTACTTC,CASSVLTTYEQYF
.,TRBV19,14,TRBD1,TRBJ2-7,TGTGCCAGTAGTCCCCGGGACAGGGGGCCCGAGCAGTACTTC,CASSPRDRGPEQYF
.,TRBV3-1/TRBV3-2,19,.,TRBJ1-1,TGTGCCAGCAGCCCACGATCAACTCACACGTCCGGACAGTCCACTGAAGCTTTCTTT,CASSPRSTHTSGQSTEAFF
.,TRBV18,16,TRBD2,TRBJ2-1,TGTGCCAGCTCACCCGGGGCGACTAGCGGGCCCAATGAGCAGTTCTTC,CASSPGATSGPNEQFF
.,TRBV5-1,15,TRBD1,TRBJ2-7,TGCGCCAGCAGCGCAATGGGGACAGGGCTATACGAGCAGTACTTC,CASSAMGTGLYEQYF
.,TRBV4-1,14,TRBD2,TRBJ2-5,TGCGCCAGCAGCCCGGGACTAGCGGGGGAGACCCAGTACTTC,CASSPGLAGETQYF
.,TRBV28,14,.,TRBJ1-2,TGTGCCAGCAGTTTAATCAGGGGCGCGTATGGCTACACCTTC,CASSLIRGAYGYTF
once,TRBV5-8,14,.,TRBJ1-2,TGTGCCAGCAGTTCAGGGCCTTTGGGCTATGGCTACACCTTC,CASSSGPLGYGYTF
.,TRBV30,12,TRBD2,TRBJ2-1,TGTGCCTGGAGTACAGCGGGAGCCTCGCAGTTCTTC,CAWSTAGASQFF
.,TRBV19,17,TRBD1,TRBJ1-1,TGTGCCAGTAGTCCCCAGACAGGGGGCGTACTGAACACTGAAGCTTTCTTT,CASSPQTGGVLNTEAFF
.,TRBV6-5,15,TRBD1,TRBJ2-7,TGTGCCAGCAGCCCCGGGACAGGGGTGAGTAGGGAGCAGTACTTC,CASSPGTGVSREQYF
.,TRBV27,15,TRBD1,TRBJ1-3,TGTGCCAGCAGTATAACGACAGGGGCTGGAAACACCATATATTTT,CASSITTGAGNTIYF
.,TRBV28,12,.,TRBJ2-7,TGTGCCAGCAGTCTGCAGTACTACGAGCAGTACTTC,CASSLQYYEQYF
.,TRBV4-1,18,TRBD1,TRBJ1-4,TGCGCCAGCAGCCACGGTCTCCCGGGACAGGGGGCTTATGAAAAACTGTTTTTT,CASSHGLPGQGAYEKLFF
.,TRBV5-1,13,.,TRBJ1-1,TGCGCCAGCAGCTCCCTGGCGGGGGCCGAAGCTTTCTTT,CASSSLAGAEAFF
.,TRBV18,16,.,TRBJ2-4,TGTGCCAGCTCAGCTACAGCTTCTCTAGCCAAAAACATTCAGTACTTC,CASSATASLAKNIQYF
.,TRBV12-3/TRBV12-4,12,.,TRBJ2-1,TGTGCCAGCAGTTTCCTTCCAGGTGAGCAGTTCTTC,CASSFLPGEQFF
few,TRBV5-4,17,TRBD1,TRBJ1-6,TGTGCCAGCAGCCTCCGGGACAGCAGCTCCTATAATTCACCCCTCCACTTT,CASSLRDSSSYNSPLHF
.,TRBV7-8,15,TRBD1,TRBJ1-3,TGTGCCAGCAGCCCCCCGACAGGGGTTGGAAACACCATATATTTT,CASSPPTGVGNTIYF
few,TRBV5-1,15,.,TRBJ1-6,TGCGCCAGCAGCTTGGGGCAGGGCGCGAGTTCACCCCTCCACTTT,CASSLGQGASSPLHF
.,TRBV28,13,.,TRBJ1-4,TGTGCCAGCAGCAGCTCTGGGCGAGAAAAACTGTTTTTT,CASSSSGREKLFF
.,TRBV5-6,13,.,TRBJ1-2,TGTGCCAGCAGCACCGGGAGCGGAGGAGGCTACACCTTC,CASSTGSGGGYTF
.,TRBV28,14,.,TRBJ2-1,TGTGCCAGCAGTCCCCCTGGCGGCTACAATGAGCAGTTCTTC,CASSPPGGYNEQFF
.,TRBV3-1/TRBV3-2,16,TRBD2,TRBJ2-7,TGTGCCAGCAGCCCGCAAGTAGCGGGGGTACGCTACGAGCAGTACTTC,CASSPQVAGVRYEQYF
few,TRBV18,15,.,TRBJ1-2,TGTGCCAGCTCACCACCTAACAGGGAGGGGTATGGCTACACCTTC,CASSPPNREGYGYTF
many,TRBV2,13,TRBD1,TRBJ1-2,TGTGCCAGCAGGCCTCAGGGGGTGGATGGCTACACCTTC,CASRPQGVDGYTF
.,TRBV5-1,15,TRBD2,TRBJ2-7,TGCGCCAGCAGCTTGGCTTGGGGGAGGGCCAGCGAGCAGTACTTC,CASSLAWGRASEQYF
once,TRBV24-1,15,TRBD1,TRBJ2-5,TGTGCCACCAGTGATACAGGGGGATCCCCGGAGACCCAGTACTTC,CATSDTGGSPETQYF
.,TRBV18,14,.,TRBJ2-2,TGTGCCAGCTCACGTAACCAGGACACCGGGGAGCTGTTTTTT,CASSRNQDTGELFF
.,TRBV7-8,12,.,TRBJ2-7,TGTGCCAGCAGCCCCACTAGCAACGAGCAGTACTTC,CASSPTSNEQYF
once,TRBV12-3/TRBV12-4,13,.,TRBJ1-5,TGTGCCAGCAGTCCCCAGGGTAAGCGGCCCCAGCATTTT,CASSPQGKRPQHF
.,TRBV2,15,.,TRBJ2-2,TGTGCCGTCATTTTAAGGGACAAGGGGGCCGGGGAGCTGTTTTTT,CAVILRDKGAGELFF
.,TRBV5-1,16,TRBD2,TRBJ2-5,TGCGCCAGCAGCTTGGGCGGCGGGAGCTTTAAAGAGACCCAGTACTTC,CASSLGGGSFKETQYF
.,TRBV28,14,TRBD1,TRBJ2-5,TGTGCCAGCAGTGAAGGGGGCAGACAAGAGACCCAGTACTTC,CASSEGGRQETQYF
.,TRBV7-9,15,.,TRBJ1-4,TGTGCCAGCAGCTTAGGTCGGGCAACTAATGAAAAACTGTTTTTT,CASSLGRATNEKLFF
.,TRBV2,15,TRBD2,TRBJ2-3,TGTGCCAGCAGGGCCGGGACTAGCGGGACAGATACGCAGTATTTT,CASRAGTSGTDTQYF
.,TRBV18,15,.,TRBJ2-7,TGTGCCAGCTCACCAACTACAACTAGCTCCTACGAGCAGTACTTC,CASSPTTTSSYEQYF
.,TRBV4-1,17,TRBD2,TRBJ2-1,TGCGCCAGCAGCCAAGATAGAAGCGGGAGCGGATTGGGTGAGCAGTTCTTC,CASSQDRSGSGLGEQFF
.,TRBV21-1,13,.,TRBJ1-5,TGTGCTGAGGGTGAGGGGGCAGCTCAGCCCCAGCATTTT,CAEGEGAAQPQHF
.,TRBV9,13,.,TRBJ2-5,TGTGCCAGCAGCGTGGGGCTTCAAGAGACCCAGTACTTC,CASSVGLQETQYF